This record covers a single TCR beta chain. The data stem from a study of T cells in women clearing cervical HPV infection. Repertoires were generated with immunoSEQ multiplex PCR, while TCRdb's copy carries only in-frame clones and drops some. The sample has tens of thousands of clones, and its top ten clones hold approximately 4.2%. The sequenced sample was blood buffy coat. The source is a woman between 18 and 70 years old with a cervical HPV16 infection that either progressed to CIN3+ or cleared (not recorded which).

CDR3 amino acids: CSARADTEPYNEQFF. CDR3 bases read: TGCAGTGCTAGAGCCGACACAGAGCCCTACAATGAG. The chain joins TRBV20-1 to TRBJ2-1; the D is unclear. The read terminates 3 residues ahead of where the CDR3 ends, so the germline J gene completes it. Trimming took off 1 base at V and 2 bases at J, with 12 bases between the two ends. The CDR3 contains 15 residues. Germline loops: CDR1 DFQATT, CDR2 SNEGSKA (reference sequence).